This entry features one T cell receptor beta chain sequence. A case of COVID-19 had been met by exposed participants within 2 weeks before study entry. Germline-derived CDR1 and CDR2 are MNHNS and SASEGT. Trimming took 3 bases from V and 5 from J, leaving 4 bases between them. The CDR3 length is 12 residues. The data stem from a study of blood T cell repertoires in COVID-19. As for the study in general: The samples span acute and convalescent COVID-19 from the United States, Italy and Spain. PBMCs, B-cell-depleted T cells, or T cells were the source of the cDNA or gDNA that made up the material.

As processed by the authors: Amplified reference gene primers provided the basis for estimating nucleated cell counts. The table came from immunoSEQ multiplex PCR; TCRdb's copy has only in-frame clones and leaves some out. V and J calls and clone size are given by that table; D and trimming were obtained from the DNA. The data contain fewer than 200,000 clones, around 83% of them singletons. Input material: PBMCs or T cells enriched from blood (not recorded which). The TCR comes from a woman under 40 who had been exposed to COVID-19. V and J are TRBV6-1 and TRBJ2-2, with unresolved D. CDR3 sequence: CASSELTGELFF. The DNA of the CDR3 is TGTGCCAGCAGTGAGTTAACCGGGGAGCTGTTTTTT.